This T cell receptor beta chain was recorded in a study of cytomegalovirus exposure and HLA in healthy donors. General study results and limits: Presence/absence analyses assumed roughly uniform sequencing depth across donors. TCR beta V segments were, for the most part, productive about 87% or about 30% of the time in an earlier analysis.

Turning to this clone: What it recognizes is unknown.

The PCR was carried out with 60 Vbeta primers and 13 Jbeta primers. TCRdb's table, derived via immunoSEQ multiplex PCR, lists solely in-frame clones and lacks some. The sample consists of some 140,000 clones, around three quarters of them appearing once. The V segment lost 8 bases and the J segment 6 bases; nucleotides outside the gene matches: 14. CDR1 is SNHLY and CDR2 is FYNNEI in the germline V gene. This CDR3 has 16 amino acids. The source material was PBMCs. The V gene is TRBV2, the J gene TRBJ1-5; TRBD1 agrees at 9 bases. The source is a man between 18 and 35 years old in good health and CMV-seronegative. CDR3 region: CASRAPGQGGGQPQHF. CDR3 nucleotides: TGTGCCAGCCGCGCCCCGGGACAGGGTGGTGGTCAGCCCCAGCATTTT.